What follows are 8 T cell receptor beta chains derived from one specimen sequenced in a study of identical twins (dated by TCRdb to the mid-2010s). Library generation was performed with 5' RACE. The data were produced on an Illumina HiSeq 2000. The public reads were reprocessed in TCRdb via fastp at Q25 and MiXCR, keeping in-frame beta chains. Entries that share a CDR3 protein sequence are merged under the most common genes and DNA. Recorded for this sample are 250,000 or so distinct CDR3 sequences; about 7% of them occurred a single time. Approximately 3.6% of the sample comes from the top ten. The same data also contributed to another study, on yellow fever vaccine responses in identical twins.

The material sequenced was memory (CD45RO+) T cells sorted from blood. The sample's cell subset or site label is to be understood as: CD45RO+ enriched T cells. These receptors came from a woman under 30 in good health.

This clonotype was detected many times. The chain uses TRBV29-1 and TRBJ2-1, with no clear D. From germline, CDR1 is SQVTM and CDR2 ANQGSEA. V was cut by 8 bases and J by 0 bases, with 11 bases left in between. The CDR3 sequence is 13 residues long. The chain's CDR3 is CSPNPSSYNEQFF. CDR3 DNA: TGCAGCCCGAATCCGAGCTCCTACAATGAGCAGTTCTTC.

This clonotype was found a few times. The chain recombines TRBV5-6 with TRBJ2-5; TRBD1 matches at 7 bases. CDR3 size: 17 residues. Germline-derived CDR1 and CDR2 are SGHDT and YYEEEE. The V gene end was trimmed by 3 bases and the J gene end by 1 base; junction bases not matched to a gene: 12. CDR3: CASSSNTPGQFQETQYF. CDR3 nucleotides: TGTGCCAGCAGCTCAAATACCCCGGGACAGTTCCAAGAGACCCAGTACTTC.

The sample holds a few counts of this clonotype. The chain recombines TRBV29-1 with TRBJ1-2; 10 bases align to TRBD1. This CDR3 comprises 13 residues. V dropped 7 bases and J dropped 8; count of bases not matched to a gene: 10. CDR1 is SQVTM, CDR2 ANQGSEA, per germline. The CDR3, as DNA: TGCAGCGGAATGATAGGGACAGGGGTCGGCTACACCTTC. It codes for CSGMIGTGVGYTF.

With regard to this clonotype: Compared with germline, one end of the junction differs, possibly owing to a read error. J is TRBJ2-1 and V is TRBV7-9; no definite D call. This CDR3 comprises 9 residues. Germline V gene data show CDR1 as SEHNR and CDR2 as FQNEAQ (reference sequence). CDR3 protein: CASSLASPF. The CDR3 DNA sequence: TGTGCCAGCAGCTTAGCGTCTCCCTTC.

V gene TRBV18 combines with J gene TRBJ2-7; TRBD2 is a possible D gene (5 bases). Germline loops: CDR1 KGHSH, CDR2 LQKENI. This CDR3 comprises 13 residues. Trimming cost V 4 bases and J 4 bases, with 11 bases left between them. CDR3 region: CASSRDRRYEQYF. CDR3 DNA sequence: TGTGCCAGCTCACGAGACCGGAGGTACGAGCAGTACTTC.

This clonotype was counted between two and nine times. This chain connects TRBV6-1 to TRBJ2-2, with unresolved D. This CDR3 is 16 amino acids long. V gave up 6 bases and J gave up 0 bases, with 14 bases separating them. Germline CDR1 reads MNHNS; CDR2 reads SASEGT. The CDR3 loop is CASRPASTANTGELFF. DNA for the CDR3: TGTGCCAGCAGACCCGCGAGCACAGCGAACACCGGGGAGCTGTTTTTT.

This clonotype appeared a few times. The CDR3 sequence: CASSLRDVYEQYF. The CDR3 DNA reads as TGCGCCAGCAGCTTGCGGGACGTCTACGAGCAGTACTTC. The chain employs TRBV5-1 and TRBJ2-7; D tentatively fits TRBD1 or TRBD2 (5 bases each). With 1 base removed from V and 3 bases from J, the gap between germline ends came to 8 bases. The CDR3 consists of 13 residues. Germline V lookup: CDR1 SGHRS, CDR2 YFSETQ.

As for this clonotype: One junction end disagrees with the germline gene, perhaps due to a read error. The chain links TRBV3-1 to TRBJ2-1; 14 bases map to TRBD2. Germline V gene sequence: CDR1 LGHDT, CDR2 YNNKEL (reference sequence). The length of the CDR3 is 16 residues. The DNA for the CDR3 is TGTGCCAGCAACCAAGATAGGACTAGCGGGAGGTATGAGCAGTTCTTC. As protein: CASNQDRTSGRYEQFF.